The next 28 T cell receptor beta chains were all read from a single sample in a study of cytomegalovirus exposure and HLA in healthy donors. This table comes from immunoSEQ multiplex PCR, and its TCRdb copy is limited to in-frame clones, with some not included. The sample comprises over 120,000 clones, nearly 90% of which are singletons, and 9% to 9.5% rests with the top ten. The material sequenced was PBMCs. These receptors all come from a young woman in good health and CMV-seropositive.

The chain is built from TRBV28 and TRBJ1-6; maybe TRBD1 (6 bases). Germline values: CDR1 MDHEN, CDR2 SYDVKM. The CDR3 spans 12 residues. The V and J ends lost 6 bases and 10 bases respectively, with 10 bases between them. DNA of the CDR3: TGTGCCAGCAGGAGACAGGTCTCACCCCTCCACTTT. Its protein is CASRRQVSPLHF.

The V gene is TRBV28, the J gene TRBJ2-7, with 8 bases identical to TRBD1. V was pared by 3 bases and J by 7 bases, with 8 bases of the junction left unmatched. Per germline, CDR1 MDHEN and CDR2 SYDVKM. The CDR3 runs 14 residues. The CDR3 DNA follows: TGTGCCAGCAGTTTCGGACAGGGTCTGAGTGAGCAGTACTTC. Translating it yields CASSFGQGLSEQYF.

The V call is TRBV7-9, the J call TRBJ2-7; D is unresolved. V lost 2 bases and J lost 6, with 8 bases in between. CDR1 SEHNR and CDR2 FQNEAQ come from the germline V gene (reference sequence). The CDR3 covers 12 residues. CDR3 in amino acids: CASSLTEGEQYF. The CDR3 DNA follows: TGTGCCAGCAGCTTAACAGAAGGCGAGCAGTACTTC. Full variable domain (outside the CDR3, taken from reference TRBV7-9 and TRBJ2-7): DTGVSQNPRHKITKRGQNVTFRCDPISEHNRLYWYRQTLGQGPEFLTYFQNEAQLEKSRLLSDRFSAERPKGSFSTLEIQRTEQGDSAMYLCASSLTEGEQYFGPGTRLTVT.

By sample share, this clone is medium-sized. V is TRBV6-4 and J is TRBJ2-3; the match to TRBD2 covers 9 bases. Germline V gives CDR1 MRHNA, CDR2 SNTAGT. The trim removed 6 bases at V and 2 bases at J, leaving 9 bases unmatched. The CDR3 length is 16 residues. The CDR3 coding sequence is TGTGCCAGCAGCCCCGGGCGGGGGGGCGCCACAGATACGCAGTATTTT. Translating gives CASSPGRGGATDTQYF.

This chain uses TRBV30 with TRBJ2-2, with 8 bases that match TRBD1. The CDR3 contains 13 residues. J gave up 6 bases and V 4 bases, and 4 bases lay outside the gene matches. Per the germline V gene, CDR1 is GTSNPN and CDR2 is SVGIG (reference sequence). The CDR3 region is CAWTKQGAGELFF. The CDR3 DNA reads TGTGCCTGGACCAAACAGGGGGCCGGGGAGCTGTTTTTT.

The rearrangement links TRBV18 to TRBJ1-1, with TRBD1 identical over 10 bases. The germline V gene has CDR1 KGHSH and CDR2 LQKENI. The CDR3 contains 15 residues. Trimming at V came to 0 bases and at J to 10 bases, leaving 8 bases not matched to a gene. CDR3 loop: CASSPPPGQGWGAFF. CDR3 DNA sequence: TGTGCCAGCTCACCACCGCCGGGACAGGGGTGGGGAGCTTTCTTT. Full variable domain (missing parts from reference TRBV18 and TRBJ1-1): NAGVMQNPRHLVRRRGQEARLRCSPMKGHSHVYWYRQLPEEGLKFMVYLQKENIIDESGMPKERFSAEFPKEGPSILRIQQVVRGDSAAYFCASSPPPGQGWGAFFGQGTRLTVV.

The gene calls are TRBV27 and TRBJ1-2, with 12 positions matching TRBD1. Germline-derived CDR1 and CDR2 are MNHEY and SMNVEV (reference sequence). The CDR3 spans 17 residues. V dropped 1 base and J dropped 3; count of bases not matched to a gene: 6. CDR3 protein: CASSLYGTGGVDYGYTF. CDR3 bases: TGTGCCAGCAGTTTATATGGGACAGGGGGCGTGGACTATGGCTACACCTTC.

The chain carries TRBV6-1 and TRBJ1-2, with a weak D call TRBD1 (5 bases). The CDR3 length is 16 residues. Germline V CDR1 and CDR2: MNHNS, SASEGT. Trimming cost V 4 bases and J 4 bases, with 19 bases left between them. CDR3 region: CASSGYGHEGVYGYTF. The CDR3, as DNA: TGTGCCAGCAGTGGATATGGACATGAAGGAGTCTATGGCTACACCTTC.

V usage is TRBV29-1 and J usage is TRBJ2-7, with TRBD1 matching over 7 bases. The CDR3 has 11 residues. V gave up 7 bases and J gave up 5 bases; unmatched junction bases: 5. CDR1 and CDR2 (germline): SQVTM, ANQGSEA. CDR3 region: CSGQGRDEQYF. The DNA for the CDR3 is TGCAGCGGACAGGGAAGAGACGAGCAGTACTTC.

The rearrangement links TRBV6-1 to TRBJ1-3, with 8 positions matching TRBD1. CDR3 length: 15 residues. With 3 bases clipped from V and 1 base from J, the junction kept 2 bases outside the gene matches. Per the germline V gene, CDR1 is MNHNS and CDR2 is SASEGT. The CDR3 here is CASSDRTGSGNTIYF. In nucleotides, the CDR3 is TGTGCCAGCAGTGACCGGACAGGGTCTGGAAACACCATATATTTT.

The rearrangement joins TRBV28 to TRBJ2-3, with a weak D call TRBD2 (5 bases). This CDR3 is 15 amino acids long. In germline, CDR1 is MDHEN, CDR2 SYDVKM. V was clipped by 3 bases and J by 0 bases, with 10 bases between them. CDR3 region: CASSLEDTSTDTQYF. In nucleotides, the CDR3 is TGTGCCAGCAGTTTGGAGGATACCAGCACAGATACGCAGTATTTT.

V usage is TRBV28 and J usage is TRBJ2-2, with a tentative D call TRBD2 (5 bases). The CDR3 consists of 14 residues. V lost 0 bases, J lost 5 bases, and 7 bases lay in between. Germline V lookup: CDR1 MDHEN, CDR2 SYDVKM. CDR3 loop: CASSLWRETGELFF. CDR3 DNA: TGTGCCAGCAGTTTATGGAGGGAGACCGGGGAGCTGTTTTTT.

This clone has just one count. V and J are TRBV4-1 and TRBJ2-1; 11 bases are a match to TRBD2. Unmatched junction bases numbered 5, after V lost 1 base and J lost 3 bases. From germline, CDR1 is MGHRA and CDR2 YSYEKL. This CDR3 has 17 residues. The CDR3 region has the DNA TGCGCCAGCAGCCAAGGTGTACTAGCGGGGGACTACAATGAGCAGTTCTTC. Protein sequence: CASSQGVLAGDYNEQFF.

The chain is built from TRBV27 and TRBJ2-5; TRBD2 aligns across 16 bases. The V gene end was trimmed by 3 bases and the J gene end by 4 bases; junction bases not matched to a gene: 8. In germline, CDR1 is MNHEY, CDR2 SMNVEV (reference sequence). CDR3 length equals 18 residues. The CDR3 DNA reads as TGTGCCAGCAGTTTGGTTGGGACTAGCGGGGGGGAGGGAGAGACCCAGTACTTC. Translation gives CASSLVGTSGGEGETQYF.

This chain uses TRBV28 with TRBJ2-1; D not certain. V gave up 4 bases and J gave up 1 base, with 8 bases separating them. This CDR3 comprises 14 residues. The germline V gene encodes CDR1 MDHEN and CDR2 SYDVKM. Written as DNA, the CDR3 is TGTGCCAGCAGTTGGCAGGTTTCCTACAATGAGCAGTTCTTC. Translated: CASSWQVSYNEQFF. Combining the CDR3 with reference TRBV28 and TRBJ2-1 gives the whole variable domain DVKVTQSSRYLVKRTGEKVFLECVQDMDHENMFWYRQDPGLGLRLIYFSYDVKMKEKGDIPEGYSVSREKKERFSLILESASTNQTSMYLCASSWQVSYNEQFFGPGTRLTVL.

CDR3 coding DNA: TGTGCCAGCAGCTCGGGGCGGGGACTTACTGAAGCTTTCTTT. As protein: CASSSGRGLTEAFF. The rearrangement joins TRBV9 to TRBJ1-1; TRBD1 might be the D (5 bases). Germline V lookup: CDR1 SGDLS, CDR2 YYNGEE. Trimming stripped 4 bases from V and 5 bases from J, with 15 bases between. This CDR3 contains 14 residues.

The chain uses TRBV7-9 and TRBJ1-2; the D gene is possibly TRBD1 (5 bases). The CDR3 totals 11 residues. Trimming took 4 bases from V and 9 from J, leaving 9 bases between them. Looked up from germline, CDR1 is SEHNR and CDR2 is FQNEAQ (reference sequence). CDR3 sequence: CASSSDIRYTF. CDR3 DNA sequence: TGTGCCAGCAGCTCGGACATCCGCTACACCTTC.

This chain links TRBV13 with TRBJ2-7; 8 bases match TRBD1. Losses at the gene ends were 4 bases for V and 3 bases for J; bases not matched to a gene: 5. Germline CDR1 and CDR2: PRHDT and FYEKMQ (reference sequence). This CDR3 is built from 14 residues. This CDR3 reads CASSSGTGYYEQYF. The CDR3 DNA reads as TGTGCCAGCAGCTCCGGGACAGGATACTACGAGCAGTACTTC.

V and J are TRBV30 and TRBJ2-7; D perhaps matches TRBD1 (5 bases). This CDR3 has 14 residues. Trimming pared 2 bases from V and 0 bases from J, leaving 11 bases between. Germline V CDR1 and CDR2: GTSNPN, SVGIG (reference sequence). CDR3 sequence reads: CAWSLQASSYEQYF. CDR3 nucleotide sequence: TGTGCCTGGAGTTTACAGGCCAGCTCCTACGAGCAGTACTTC.

J is TRBJ2-3 and V is TRBV10-3, with TRBD2 as a possible D gene (7 bases). Looked up from germline, CDR1 is ENHRY and CDR2 is SYGVKD. Trimming stripped 6 bases from V and 4 bases from J, with 14 bases between. The CDR3 runs 14 residues. CDR3 DNA: TGTGCCATCAGCGGCGGGGGCATCCCAGATACGCAGTATTTT. Amino acid sequence: CAISGGGIPDTQYF.

This chain joins TRBV6-5 and TRBJ2-1; TRBD1 might be the D (6 bases). The germline V gene encodes CDR1 MNHEY and CDR2 SVGAGI. The CDR3 covers 13 residues. Trimming took 6 bases from V and 7 from J, leaving 13 bases between them. The CDR3 loop reads CASSRTDFNEQFF. As DNA, the CDR3 is TGTGCCAGCAGCAGGACAGATTTTAATGAGCAGTTCTTC.

This clone was observed a single time. The rearrangement links TRBV28 to TRBJ2-7, with D tentatively TRBD1 (6 bases). The CDR3 sequence is 14 residues long. Trimming removed 4 bases at V and 4 bases at J, with 14 bases between. Germline assignment: CDR1 MDHEN and CDR2 SYDVKM. DNA of the CDR3: TGTGCCAGCAGTTATATGCTACAGGGTTACGAGCAGTACTTC. This sequence encodes CASSYMLQGYEQYF.

The J gene is TRBJ1-1, the V gene TRBV6-5; weak D call: TRBD1 (6 bases). The CDR3 is made up of 13 amino acids. The V gene lost 10 bases and the J gene lost 8 bases, with 20 bases spanning the gap. The germline CDR1 and CDR2 sequences are MNHEY and SVGAGI. This chain's CDR3 is CATLRGTEEEAFF. The DNA for the CDR3 is TGTGCCACCTTAAGGGGGACGGAAGAAGAAGCTTTCTTT.

This clone was seen more than once but under ten times. V is TRBV5-1 and J is TRBJ2-3, with 7 bases identical to TRBD1. V trimming: 1 base; J trimming: 1 base; junction bases outside the gene matches: 12. Germline V CDR1 and CDR2: SGHRS, YFSETQ. This CDR3 region has 18 residues. CDR3 sequence reads: CASSLTGTVGLGTDTQYF. For the CDR3, the DNA is TGCGCCAGCAGCTTGACCGGGACAGTGGGCCTTGGCACAGATACGCAGTATTTT. The entire variable domain, with the rest obtained from reference TRBV5-1 and TRBJ2-3, is as follows: KAGVTQTPRYLIKTRGQQVTLSCSPISGHRSVSWYQQTPGQGLQFLFEYFSETQRNKGNFPGRFSGRQFSNSRSEMNVSTLELGDSALYLCASSLTGTVGLGTDTQYFGPGTRLTVL.

This chain links TRBV28 with TRBJ2-5; D possibly corresponds to TRBD1 (6 bases). The germline V gene encodes CDR1 MDHEN and CDR2 SYDVKM. The CDR3 has 16 residues. V dropped 2 bases and J dropped 5 bases, with 18 bases sitting between them. CDR3 loop: CASSLRSGTRGETQYF. The CDR3 region has the DNA TGTGCCAGCAGTTTAAGATCCGGGACACGGGGCGAGACCCAGTACTTC.

The chain uses TRBV5-6 and TRBJ1-6; 7 nucleotides match TRBD1. The CDR3 contains 15 residues. Germline CDR1 is SGHDT and CDR2 is YYEEEE. J lost 7 bases, V lost 0 bases, and 4 bases had no gene match. This chain's CDR3 is CASSLEGRGNSPLHF. As DNA, the CDR3 is TGTGCCAGCAGCTTGGAAGGCAGGGGGAATTCACCCCTCCACTTT.

This chain's CDR3 is CASSSGTSGGDSQYF. The CDR3 nucleotides are TGTGCCAGCAGCTCCGGGACTAGCGGGGGGGACTCCCAATATTTT. The J gene is TRBJ2-3, the V gene TRBV7-3; 16 bases map to TRBD2. The CDR3 is 15 residues long. Germline CDR1 is SGHTA and CDR2 is FQGTGA. The V segment lost 4 bases and the J segment 15 bases; nucleotides outside the gene matches: 10.

The chain employs TRBV9 and TRBJ2-7; no clear D. The germline gives CDR1 SGDLS, CDR2 YYNGEE. This CDR3 has 15 amino acids. Trimming took off 4 bases at V and 0 bases at J, with 14 bases between the two ends. In DNA, the CDR3 is TGTGCCAGCAGCCCTCGCGACAAATCCTCCTACGAGCAGTACTTC. Encoded protein: CASSPRDKSSYEQYF.